The 19 T cell receptor beta chains below all came from one sample that was sequenced in a study of T cell responses to AZD1222 COVID-19 vaccine. Produced via immunoSEQ multiplex PCR; TCRdb's table is partial and in-frame only. The table has 150,000 to 200,000 clones, about 91% seen once; the top ten hold 1.3%. Sequencing was performed on peripheral blood, taken 28 days after the second AZD1222 dose. Receptors were obtained from an adult who received the AZD1222 COVID-19 vaccine.

The CDR3 sequence: CASSKGLAGYNEQFF. The CDR3 DNA reads as TGTGCCAGCAGCAAAGGACTAGCGGGTTATAATGAGCAGTTCTTC. This chain links TRBV7-9 with TRBJ2-1, with TRBD2 matching over 11 bases. With 5 bases clipped from V and 7 bases from J, the junction kept 7 bases outside the gene matches. CDR3 size: 15 residues. Germline V gives CDR1 SEHNR, CDR2 FQNEAQ (reference sequence).

The chain recombines TRBV6-1 with TRBJ1-1, with 7 positions matching TRBD1. CDR3 length: 16 residues. With 2 bases clipped from V and 2 bases from J, the junction kept 8 bases outside the gene matches. Germline loops: CDR1 MNHNS, CDR2 SASEGT. The CDR3 region is CASSEYIGTANTEAFF. CDR3 sequence (DNA): TGTGCCAGCAGTGAATATATCGGGACAGCCAACACTGAAGCTTTCTTT.

The chain links TRBV30 to TRBJ1-2; possible D gene TRBD1, 6 bases. The CDR3 loop spans 13 amino acids. V lost 4 bases, J lost 4 bases, and 13 bases lay in between. Germline CDR1 is GTSNPN and CDR2 is SVGIG (reference sequence). CDR3 sequence: CAWTTGGSYGYTF. DNA of the CDR3: TGTGCCTGGACGACAGGTGGGAGCTATGGCTACACCTTC.

The J gene is TRBJ2-5, the V gene TRBV15; no reliable D call. Germline V gene data show CDR1 as LNHNV and CDR2 as YYDKDF (reference sequence). There are 14 residues in the CDR3. Trimming took off 0 bases at V and 2 bases at J, with 7 bases between the two ends. CDR3 sequence reads: CATSRDLGQETQYF. In nucleotides, the CDR3 is TGTGCCACCAGCAGAGATTTGGGACAAGAGACCCAGTACTTC.

V usage is TRBV11-1 and J usage is TRBJ2-7, with 9 bases identical to TRBD2. Unmatched junction bases numbered 9, after V lost 5 bases and J lost 1 base. The germline gives CDR1 SGHAT, CDR2 FQDESV (reference sequence). There are 16 residues in the CDR3. The CDR3 here is CASSPQKTSGSYEQYF. DNA of the CDR3: TGTGCCAGCAGCCCACAGAAGACTAGCGGATCCTACGAGCAGTACTTC.

The J gene is TRBJ2-1, the V gene TRBV2; perhaps TRBD2 as D (5 bases). The CDR3 length is 14 residues. Trimming removed 1 base from V and 9 bases from J, with 13 bases in between. In germline, CDR1 is SNHLY, CDR2 FYNNEI. CDR3 in DNA: TGTGCCAGCAGTGAAGTAGGCCGGCGGGTTGAGCAGTTCTTC. It translates to CASSEVGRRVEQFF. The full variable domain, its missing parts supplied by reference TRBV2 and TRBJ2-1, is EPEVTQTPSHQVTQMGQEVILRCVPISNHLYFYWYRQILGQKVEFLVSFYNNEISEKSEIFDDQFSVERPDGSNFTLKIRSTKLEDSAMYFCASSEVGRRVEQFFGPGTRLTVL.

The CDR3 region is CASSLTDSGSSNEQFF. Written as DNA, the CDR3 is TGTGCCAGCAGCCTTACGGATAGCGGGAGTAGCAATGAGCAGTTCTTC. The chain links TRBV9 to TRBJ2-1; the match to TRBD2 covers 9 bases. Trimming removed 4 bases from V and 6 bases from J; junction bases left unmatched: 11. Germline V CDR1 and CDR2: SGDLS, YYNGEE. This CDR3 has 16 residues.

The chain combines TRBV15 with TRBJ1-2; maybe TRBD1 (5 bases). The CDR3 is made up of 13 amino acids. The V and J ends lost 0 bases and 5 bases respectively, with 7 bases between them. Germline V gives CDR1 LNHNV, CDR2 YYDKDF (reference sequence). The CDR3 sequence: CATSREQGYGYTF. CDR3 DNA: TGTGCCACCAGCAGAGAGCAGGGTTATGGCTACACCTTC.

The chain joins TRBV7-9 to TRBJ1-1; no firm D call. The CDR3 is made up of 16 amino acids. Germline assignment: CDR1 SEHNR and CDR2 FQNEAQ (reference sequence). With 0 bases removed from V and 1 base from J, the gap between germline ends came to 12 bases. CDR3 sequence (DNA): TGTGCCAGCAGCTTAGCGATAGTGGCAGAGAACACTGAAGCTTTCTTT. This sequence encodes CASSLAIVAENTEAFF.

This sequence joins TRBV30 and TRBJ1-1; no firm D call. V was shortened by 0 bases and J by 1 base, with 15 bases between the two germline ends. CDR3 size: 16 residues. In germline, CDR1 is GTSNPN, CDR2 SVGIG (reference sequence). The CDR3 DNA follows: TGTGCCTGGAGTGTACCGGAGGGTGGCTGGAACACTGAAGCTTTCTTT. It codes for CAWSVPEGGWNTEAFF.

This clone was seen once. This rearrangement joins TRBV6-6 to TRBJ1-1, with TRBD1 as a possible D gene (6 bases). Trimming took off 6 bases at V and 10 bases at J, with 15 bases between the two ends. Per germline, CDR1 MNHNY and CDR2 SVGAGI (reference sequence). The CDR3 totals 12 residues. The CDR3 coding sequence is TGTGCCAGCAGCCTTCAGGGGATTGGAGCTTTCTTT. It translates to CASSLQGIGAFF.

J is TRBJ2-2 and V is TRBV18; the D is unclear. The CDR3 runs to 13 residues. CDR1 KGHSH and CDR2 LQKENI come from the germline V gene. Trimming stripped 3 bases from V and 7 bases from J, with 9 bases between. The CDR3 region is CASSPGSIGELFF. Here the CDR3 DNA reads TGTGCCAGCTCACCGGGGTCAATCGGGGAGCTGTTTTTT.

This clone has just one count. This chain uses TRBV5-4 with TRBJ1-1; TRBD1 agrees at 9 bases. Looked up from germline, CDR1 is SGHNT and CDR2 is YYREEE (reference sequence). The CDR3 is 14 amino acids. Germline trimming cut 0 bases from V and 5 bases from J; bases unmatched to any gene: 2. The CDR3 is CASSLGDRETEAFF. In DNA form, the CDR3 reads TGTGCCAGCAGCTTGGGGGACAGGGAGACTGAAGCTTTCTTT.

V gene TRBV4-3 combines with J gene TRBJ1-2; weak D call: TRBD1 (5 bases). The CDR3 extends over 15 amino acids. V was shortened by 0 bases and J by 4 bases, with 12 bases between the two germline ends. Germline V CDR1 and CDR2: LGHNA, YSLEER. The CDR3 DNA sequence: TGCGCCAGCAGCCAAGAATTAAGGGGAGGCTATGGCTACACCTTC. Protein sequence: CASSQELRGGYGYTF.

This clone was seen only a few times. The V and J genes are TRBV28 and TRBJ2-7; 7 nucleotides agree with TRBD1. Losses at the gene ends were 3 bases for V and 4 bases for J; bases not matched to a gene: 9. Germline V gene data show CDR1 as MDHEN and CDR2 as SYDVKM. CDR3 length equals 15 residues. CDR3 sequence (DNA): TGTGCCAGCAGTTTGGGTGGGACAGCGCAATACGAGCAGTACTTC. Translating gives CASSLGGTAQYEQYF.

The rearrangement links TRBV7-8 to TRBJ2-5; 7 bases line up with TRBD2. The CDR3 has 14 residues. The germline V gene has CDR1 SGHVS and CDR2 FQNEAQ. The trim removed 5 bases at V and 2 bases at J, leaving 5 bases unmatched. For the CDR3, the DNA is TGTGCCAGCAGCAGATGGGGGGGTCAAGAGACCCAGTACTTC. Amino acids: CASSRWGGQETQYF.

V and J are TRBV10-2 and TRBJ2-1; tentative D call: TRBD1 (5 bases). Germline CDR1 reads WSHSY; CDR2 reads SAAADI. The ends were cut back, 2 bases at V and 12 bases at J, with 11 bases in the middle. This CDR3 has 12 amino acids. In DNA, the CDR3 is TGCGCCAGCAGTGAGCCGCAGGGTTGGCAGTTCTTC. Translating it yields CASSEPQGWQFF.

V is TRBV24-1 and J is TRBJ2-1; the match to TRBD2 covers 12 bases. The CDR3 loop spans 18 amino acids. V was clipped by 3 bases and J by 0 bases; unmatched bases: 5. From germline, CDR1 is KGHDR and CDR2 SFDVKD. CDR3 coding DNA: TGTGCCACCAGTGATGCGGGACTAGCGGGTCCCTCCTACAATGAGCAGTTCTTC. The encoded protein is CATSDAGLAGPSYNEQFF.

V gene TRBV28 combines with J gene TRBJ2-1, with D possibly being TRBD2 (5 bases). This CDR3 spans 16 amino acids. V was pared by 2 bases and J by 0 bases, with 11 bases between. CDR1 MDHEN and CDR2 SYDVKM come from the germline V gene. CDR3 in DNA: TGTGCCAGCAGTTTAATGCGGGCGAGCTCCTACAATGAGCAGTTCTTC. Translated: CASSLMRASSYNEQFF.